This is a list of T cell receptor beta chains from one sample in a study of T cell changes during pregnancy in multiple sclerosis. The assay was immunoSEQ multiplex PCR, and TCRdb's table has in-frame clones only and misses some. The repertoire holds about 48,000 clones, 85% to 95% seen once, with 0.91% in the top ten. The source was CD4+ T cells from peripheral blood mononuclear cells, collected in the second trimester of pregnancy. Receptors originate from a female donor in good health, enrolled as a control in a pregnancy study. Each CDR3 is given with its conserved first and last residue. Fields, in order: CDR3 DNA, CDR3 protein, J gene, V gene, clone size, D gene. The D gene is left open where the match is weak. Some rows have no size entry. The others give once, few or many, or a class for an expanded clone.

TGTGCCACCTTAAAAAACTTACCGGGACAGGGGAATCAAGAGACCCAGTACTTC,CATLKNLPGQGNQETQYF,TRBJ2-5,TRBV28,.,TRBD1
TGTGCCAGCAGCGTTCGGGGAGTTCACACCGGGGAGCTGTTTTTT,CASSVRGVHTGELFF,TRBJ2-2,TRBV9,.,.
TGTGCCACCCGAGCCTGGGAGTTCTCTGGAAACACCATATATTTT,CATRAWEFSGNTIYF,TRBJ1-3,TRBV6-5,once,.
TGTGCCAGTAGTTCCCACAGGGTTACAACTAATGAAAAACTGTTTTTT,CASSSHRVTTNEKLFF,TRBJ1-4,TRBV19,.,.
TGTGCCAGCAGCCGGAGGTTGCGGGGAGGTCAAGAGACCCAGTACTTC,CASSRRLRGGQETQYF,TRBJ2-5,TRBV5-6,few,.
TGTGCCTGGTCCGGGACACACGCCTACGAGCAGTACTTC,CAWSGTHAYEQYF,TRBJ2-7,TRBV30,.,.
TGTGCCAGTAACGACAGGGTTTCTAATTCACCCCTCCACTTT,CASNDRVSNSPLHF,TRBJ1-6,TRBV2,.,TRBD1
TGTGCCAGCAGTAGGACTAGCGGGGGGGAATATACGCAGTATTTT,CASSRTSGGEYTQYF,TRBJ2-3,TRBV6-1,.,TRBD2
TGCGCCAGCAGTACGGGACTAGCGGGAGGCAGGGGGAGGAATGAGCAGTTCTTC,CASSTGLAGGRGRNEQFF,TRBJ2-1,TRBV5-1,.,TRBD2
TGCGCCAGCAGTCTATCGGGGGGTGGCAATCAGCCCCAGCATTTT,CASSLSGGGNQPQHF,TRBJ1-5,TRBV23-1,.,.
TGTGCCACCAGCAGAGAATCACAGGCTAGTGGGGCCAACGTCCTGACTTTC,CATSRESQASGANVLTF,TRBJ2-6,TRBV15,.,.
TGCGCCAGCAGTGTATTGGTGGGCGGGGAGCAGTTCTTC,CASSVLVGGEQFF,TRBJ2-1,TRBV10-2,.,.
TGTGCCATCAGTGGGACTTCGAGCTCCTACGAGCAGTACTTC,CAISGTSSSYEQYF,TRBJ2-7,TRBV10-3,.,.
TGCGCCAGCAGCTTGGCTGTCAGGGACTACAATGAGCAGTTCTTC,CASSLAVRDYNEQFF,TRBJ2-1,TRBV5-1,.,.
TGTGCCAGCAGTTTAAGGAGGGGCAATGAGCAGTTCTTC,CASSLRRGNEQFF,TRBJ2-1,TRBV27,.,.
TGTGCCAGCTCACCACCGTCAAGCGGGGGCACAGATACGCAGTATTTT,CASSPPSSGGTDTQYF,TRBJ2-3,TRBV18,.,TRBD2
TGTGCCAGCAGCTCGGACAGCTATGGCTACACCTTC,CASSSDSYGYTF,TRBJ1-2,TRBV5-4,.,.
TGTGCCAGCAGCTTTGGGACTGAGCTGGGGGAGCAGTTCTTC,CASSFGTELGEQFF,TRBJ2-1,TRBV5-6,.,.
TGTGCCAGCAGCGTAGATCCGGACAGGGGGAGTGAGCAGTACTTC,CASSVDPDRGSEQYF,TRBJ2-7,TRBV9,once,TRBD1
TGTGCCAGCTTGGGAGGAGGGAGCATGAACACTGAAGCTTTCTTT,CASLGGGSMNTEAFF,TRBJ1-1,TRBV2,.,.
TGTGCCAGTCAGCGCAGGGAAGGTTCACCCCTCCACTTT,CASQRREGSPLHF,TRBJ1-6,TRBV6-1,.,.
TGCGCCAGCAGCCAAGATGGAACTAGCGGGAGCTCCTACAATGAGCAGTTCTTC,CASSQDGTSGSSYNEQFF,TRBJ2-1,TRBV4-1,.,TRBD2
TGCGCCAGCAGCCAAGAGATACAGGGAGCCACTGAAGCTTTCTTT,CASSQEIQGATEAFF,TRBJ1-1,TRBV4-3,.,.
TGCGCCAGCAGTCAATCGCTGGGACAGGGGGCATGGAACATTCAGTACTTC,CASSQSLGQGAWNIQYF,TRBJ2-4,TRBV23-1,.,TRBD1
TGCAGTGCAAAAACTGATCAGCCCCAGCATTTT,CSAKTDQPQHF,TRBJ1-5,TRBV20-1,few,.
TGTGCCAGCAGTTTAGGACTAGCGGGAGGGTCAGATACGCAGTATTTT,CASSLGLAGGSDTQYF,TRBJ2-3,TRBV28,.,TRBD2
TGCGCCAGCAGCCAAGACCTAGGGGGTCCACCTTACGAGCAGTACTTC,CASSQDLGGPPYEQYF,TRBJ2-7,TRBV4-1,.,.
TGTGCCAGCAGTAAATCGAGGGATTACTATGGCTACACCTTC,CASSKSRDYYGYTF,TRBJ1-2,TRBV6-5,.,.
TGTGCCATCAGAAGACTAGAAGGGGTTAGCACAGATACGCAGTATTTT,CAIRRLEGVSTDTQYF,TRBJ2-3,TRBV10-3,.,.
TGTGCCAGCAGGACCTTCATCGACAGGGTCGCCTACGAGCAGTACTTC,CASRTFIDRVAYEQYF,TRBJ2-7,TRBV2,.,TRBD1
TGTGCCAGCACCCAGGACAGGGGGACTGAAGCTTTCTTT,CASTQDRGTEAFF,TRBJ1-1,TRBV11-2,.,TRBD1
TGCGCCAGCAGCTTGGCCAGGGTGAGCTCCTACAATGAGCAGTTCTTC,CASSLARVSSYNEQFF,TRBJ2-1,TRBV5-1,.,.
TGTGCCAGCAGTTTGACGACTAGCGGGACTTACGAGCAGTACTTC,CASSLTTSGTYEQYF,TRBJ2-7,TRBV25-1,.,TRBD2
TGTGCCAGCAGCCACAGGGTTCCCGGGGGAAACACCATATATTTT,CASSHRVPGGNTIYF,TRBJ1-3,TRBV5-4,.,.
TGTGCCAGCAGTGAATATTGGACAGACAATAATTCACCCCTCCACTTT,CASSEYWTDNNSPLHF,TRBJ1-6,TRBV25-1,once,.
TGTGCCAGCTCGCCCGGCGTGGGAGGCACTGAAGCTTTCTTT,CASSPGVGGTEAFF,TRBJ1-1,TRBV18,once,.
TGTGCCAGCAGTTACTCTTGGACAGGGGAGGGTCAGCCCCAGCATTTT,CASSYSWTGEGQPQHF,TRBJ1-5,TRBV6-5,.,TRBD1
TGTGCCAGCAGCTTTGACAGGGGTTCTGGAAACACCATATATTTT,CASSFDRGSGNTIYF,TRBJ1-3,TRBV5-5,.,TRBD1
TGTGCCAGCAGCTTTTCGCAGGCTTCCTACGAGCAGTACTTC,CASSFSQASYEQYF,TRBJ2-7,TRBV5-4,.,.
TGTGCCAGAACCAAAAAGACCCCGGGATCTATGCCCCAACCTCAGGGGTTCTATGGCTACACCTTC,CARTKKTPGSMPQPQGFYGYTF,TRBJ1-2,TRBV5-3,.,.
TGTGCCACCAGCATAGACGGAGATGAGCAGTTCTTC,CATSIDGDEQFF,TRBJ2-1,TRBV15,.,.
TGTGCCAGCAGCATCGGGGGGGCCTCAGACGAGCAGTACTTC,CASSIGGASDEQYF,TRBJ2-7,TRBV6-5,.,TRBD2
TGTGCCAGCAGTCCCTCACCCAGGGTGGGCAATGAGCAGTTCTTC,CASSPSPRVGNEQFF,TRBJ2-1,TRBV27,.,.
TGTGCCAGCACCCGTAGCGGGAGAAACACCGGGGAGCTGTTTTTT,CASTRSGRNTGELFF,TRBJ2-2,TRBV7-2,once,TRBD2